This entry is about one T cell receptor beta chain. Its target is unknown. The record originates from a study of cytomegalovirus exposure and HLA in healthy donors. Study summary: Drawn from HLA-typed donors, around 85 million unique TCRs were held in an early data release. Study results and limitations: Researchers catalogued roughly 150 TCR beta chains as cytomegalovirus-associated.

CDR1 and CDR2 from the germline V gene are MNHEY and SMNVEV (reference sequence). V gave up 3 bases and J gave up 10 bases; unmatched junction bases: 10. This CDR3 is built from 14 residues. It was with 60 Vbeta and 13 Jbeta primers that the PCR ran. Generated by immunoSEQ multiplex PCR, the TCRdb table keeps only in-frame clones and is missing some. The profile covers some 210,000 clones, with around 73% appearing a single time and 2.1% taken by the ten largest. The V call is TRBV27, the J call TRBJ2-3; 7 positions agree with TRBD2. Sequenced input: PBMCs. The clonotype originates from a woman aged 25 to 39 in good health and CMV-seropositive. The CDR3 DNA reads TGTGCCAGCAGTTTGGGCTGGGGGGGACCCCCGCAGTATTTT. It yields the protein CASSLGWGGPPQYF.